Included here is one TCR beta chain sequence, with context. Clones were read by immunoSEQ multiplex PCR, and TCRdb kept only the in-frame ones, dropping some. The sample consists of about 2 million clones, 90% to 95% of them appearing once. The CDR3 has 14 residues. Per germline, CDR1 MNHEY and CDR2 SMNVEV (reference sequence). Unmatched junction bases numbered 7, after V lost 6 bases and J lost 8 bases. The data stem from a study of shared clonotypes between healthy human individuals. The TCR sequence derives from a young man in good health. Sequencing used naive CD4+ T cells sorted from blood. The subset here: CD45RA+ positively selected. J is TRBJ2-5 and V is TRBV27; TRBD2 aligns across 12 bases. CDR3 sequence reads: CASSKLAGGGTQYF. In DNA, the CDR3 is TGTGCCAGCAGCAAACTAGCGGGGGGAGGAACCCAGTACTTC.